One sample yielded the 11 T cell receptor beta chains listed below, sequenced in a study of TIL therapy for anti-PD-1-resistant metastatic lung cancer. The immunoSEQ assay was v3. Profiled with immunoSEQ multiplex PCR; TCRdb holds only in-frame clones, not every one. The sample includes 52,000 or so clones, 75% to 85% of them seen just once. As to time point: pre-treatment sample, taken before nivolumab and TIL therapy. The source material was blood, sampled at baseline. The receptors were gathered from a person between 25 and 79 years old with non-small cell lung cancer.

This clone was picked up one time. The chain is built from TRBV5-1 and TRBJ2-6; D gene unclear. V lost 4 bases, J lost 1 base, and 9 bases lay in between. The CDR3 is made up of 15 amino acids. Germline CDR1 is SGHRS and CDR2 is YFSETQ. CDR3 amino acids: CASSLTQSGANVLTF. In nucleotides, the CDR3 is TGCGCCAGCAGCCTGACACAGTCTGGGGCCAACGTCCTGACTTTC.

The CDR3 reads CASSQGTSGDLSTDTQYF. The CDR3 DNA reads as TGTGCCAGCAGCCAAGGGACTAGCGGGGACTTAAGCACAGATACGCAGTATTTT. The chain couples TRBV3-1 (or the pseudogene TRBV3-2) to TRBJ2-3, with 12 bases fitting TRBD2. The V gene end was trimmed by 1 base and the J gene end by 0 bases; junction bases not matched to a gene: 5. The germline gives CDR1 LGHDT, CDR2 YNNKEL (reference sequence). CDR3 length: 18 residues.

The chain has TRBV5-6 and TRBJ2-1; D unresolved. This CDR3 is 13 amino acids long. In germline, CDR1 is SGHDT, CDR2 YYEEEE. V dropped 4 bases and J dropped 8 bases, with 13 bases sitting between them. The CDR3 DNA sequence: TGTGCCAGCAGCATGGGCCCCACTTATGAGCAGTTCTTC. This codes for CASSMGPTYEQFF. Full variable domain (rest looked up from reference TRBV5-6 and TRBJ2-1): DAGVTQSPTHLIKTRGQQVTLRCSPKSGHDTVSWYQQALGQGPQFIFQYYEEEERQRGNFPDRFSGHQFPNYSSELNVNALLLGDSALYLCASSMGPTYEQFFGPGTRLTVL.

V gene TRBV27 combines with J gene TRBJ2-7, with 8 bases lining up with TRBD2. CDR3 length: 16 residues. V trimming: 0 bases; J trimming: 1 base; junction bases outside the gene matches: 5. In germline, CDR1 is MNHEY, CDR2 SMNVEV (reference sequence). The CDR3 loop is CASSLSAGGASYEQYF. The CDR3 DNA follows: TGTGCCAGCAGTTTATCCGCCGGGGGGGCTTCCTACGAGCAGTACTTC.

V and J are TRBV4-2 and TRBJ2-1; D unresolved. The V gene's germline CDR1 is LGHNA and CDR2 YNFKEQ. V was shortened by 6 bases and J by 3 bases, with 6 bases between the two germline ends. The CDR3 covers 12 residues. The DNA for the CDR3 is TGTGCCAGCAGGGGATACTACAATGAGCAGTTCTTC. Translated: CASRGYYNEQFF.

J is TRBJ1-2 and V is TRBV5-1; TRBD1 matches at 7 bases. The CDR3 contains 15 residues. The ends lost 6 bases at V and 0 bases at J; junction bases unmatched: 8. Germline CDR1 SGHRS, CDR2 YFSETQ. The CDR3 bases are TGCGCCAGCACCCTTGGGGACAGAACTAACTATGGCTACACCTTC. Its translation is CASTLGDRTNYGYTF. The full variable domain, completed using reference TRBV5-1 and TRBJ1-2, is KAGVTQTPRYLIKTRGQQVTLSCSPISGHRSVSWYQQTPGQGLQFLFEYFSETQRNKGNFPGRFSGRQFSNSRSEMNVSTLELGDSALYLCASTLGDRTNYGYTFGSGTRLTVV.

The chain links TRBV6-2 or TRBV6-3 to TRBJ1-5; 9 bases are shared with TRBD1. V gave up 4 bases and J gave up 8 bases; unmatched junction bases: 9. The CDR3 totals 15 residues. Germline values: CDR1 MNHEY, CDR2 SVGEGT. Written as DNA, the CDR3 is TGTGCCAGCAGTTCTGACAGGGGGTATCATGAGCCCCAGCATTTT. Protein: CASSSDRGYHEPQHF.

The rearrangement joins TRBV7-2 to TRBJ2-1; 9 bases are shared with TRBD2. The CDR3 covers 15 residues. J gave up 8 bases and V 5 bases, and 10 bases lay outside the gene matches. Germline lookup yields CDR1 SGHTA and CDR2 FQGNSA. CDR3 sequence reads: CASSLDSGRSYEQFF. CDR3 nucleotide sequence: TGTGCCAGCAGCCTAGATAGCGGGAGAAGTTATGAGCAGTTCTTC.

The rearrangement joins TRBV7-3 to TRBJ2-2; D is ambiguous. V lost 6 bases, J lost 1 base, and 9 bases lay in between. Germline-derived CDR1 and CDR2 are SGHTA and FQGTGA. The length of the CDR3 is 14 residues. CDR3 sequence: CASSSQLNTGELFF. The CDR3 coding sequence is TGTGCCAGCAGTTCGCAATTGAACACCGGGGAGCTGTTTTTT.

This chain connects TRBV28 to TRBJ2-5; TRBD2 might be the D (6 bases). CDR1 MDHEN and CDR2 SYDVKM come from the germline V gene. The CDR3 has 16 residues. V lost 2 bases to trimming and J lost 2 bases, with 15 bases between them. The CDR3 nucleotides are TGTGCCAGCAGTTTAGGTCCGCGGGGAGTTCAAGAGACCCAGTACTTC. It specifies CASSLGPRGVQETQYF.

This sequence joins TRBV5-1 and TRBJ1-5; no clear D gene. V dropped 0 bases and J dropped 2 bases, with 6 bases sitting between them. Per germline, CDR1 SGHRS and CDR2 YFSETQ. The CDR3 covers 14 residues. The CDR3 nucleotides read TGCGCCAGCAGCTTGGCTCCCGGCAATCAGCCCCAGCATTTT. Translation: CASSLAPGNQPQHF.